A selection of T cell receptor beta chains follows, all from one sample in a study of beta chain bispecific antibodies for T cell cancers. TCRdb reprocessed the 5' RACE reads with MiXCR, giving one entry per CDR3 protein. The sample lists thousands of distinct CDR3 sequences; 2.2% were seen once. No antigen has been identified for these receptors. The source was T cells from a healthy donor cultured with Jurkat leukemia cells, collected from a culture containing an anti-CD19 bispecific antibody. The receptor set was obtained from a human donor in good health. Some clones in this sample may be carry-over from other donors' samples. CDR3s include the opening cysteine and the closing phenylalanine or tryptophan. The D gene is left open where the match is weak. Clone size is shown for a subset of rows, as once, few, many or a class of expanded clone.

V	D	size	J	CDR3	DNA
TRBV20-1	NA	many	TRBJ2-3	CSVRLSGTDTQYF	TGCAGTGTGAGGTTATCTGGCACAGATACGCAGTATTTT
TRBV29-1	TRBD1	many	TRBJ2-7	CSVEEGTVNYEQYF	TGCAGCGTTGAAGAAGGGACAGTCAACTACGAGCAGTACTTC
TRBV19	NA	many	TRBJ2-7	CASSVVGDAEQYF	TGTGCCAGTAGTGTGGTAGGGGATGCCGAGCAGTACTTC
TRBV29-1	NA	many	TRBJ2-1	CSVDNLFF	TGCAGCGTTGATAATCTGTTCTTC
TRBV13	NA	many	TRBJ1-2	CASSLGGIDGYTF	TGTGCCAGCAGCTTAGGCGGGATAGATGGCTACACCTTC
TRBV20-1	TRBD1	many	TRBJ2-7	CSARGDRAIYEQYF	TGCAGTGCAAGAGGGGACAGGGCAATCTACGAGCAGTACTTC
TRBV4-2	TRBD1	many	TRBJ2-7	CASSQDRIRTGLGEQYF	TGTGCCAGCAGCCAAGATCGAATTAGGACAGGCCTGGGTGAGCAGTACTTC
TRBV6-6	TRBD2	many	TRBJ2-2	CASSYGLAGNTGELFF	TGTGCCAGCAGTTACGGACTAGCGGGGAACACCGGGGAGCTGTTTTTT
TRBV19	TRBD1	medium-sized	TRBJ2-2	CASSDRDRALHGELFF	TGTGCCAGTAGTGATCGGGACAGGGCCCTTCACGGGGAGCTGTTTTTT
TRBV7-6	NA	many	TRBJ2-5	CASSLLMRQETQYF	TGTGCCAGCAGCTTATTGATGCGGCAAGAGACCCAGTACTTC
TRBV5-1	NA	many	TRBJ2-1	CASSLEPNYEQFF	TGCGCCAGCAGCTTGGAACCGAATTATGAGCAGTTCTTC
TRBV4-2	NA	many	TRBJ2-1	CASSQLLTGSNEQFF	TGTGCCAGCAGCCAATTACTTACAGGATCGAATGAGCAGTTCTTC
TRBV5-6	TRBD1	many	TRBJ1-6	CASSLVGGGTGSVPLHF	TGTGCCAGCAGCTTGGTCGGAGGGGGGACAGGGTCTGTACCCCTCCACTTT
TRBV29-1	NA	many	TRBJ1-4	CSVGTDDEKLFF	TGCAGCGTTGGGACAGACGATGAAAAACTGTTTTTT
TRBV5-6	NA	many	TRBJ1-3	CASSRDRFSGNTIYF	TGTGCCAGCAGCCGAGACAGATTCTCTGGAAACACCATATATTTT
TRBV2	NA	many	TRBJ1-1	CASSDTRGTEAFF	TGTGCCAGCAGTGACACCAGGGGCACTGAAGCTTTCTTT
TRBV28	NA	many	TRBJ2-5	CASSPRSSKGLGETQYF	TGTGCCAGCAGTCCCCGCTCGTCGAAGGGGTTAGGAGAGACCCAGTACTTC
TRBV5-6	NA	many	TRBJ2-7	CASSSGQSSYEQYF	TGTGCCAGCAGCTCCGGACAGTCCTCCTACGAGCAGTACTTC
TRBV19	NA	NA	TRBJ1-2	CASSITNDRWTANYGYTF	TGTGCCAGTAGTATTACAAACGACCGATGGACAGCTAACTATGGCTACACCTTC
TRBV6-1	NA	many	TRBJ2-3	CASSGDTDTQYF	TGTGCCAGCAGTGGGGACACAGATACGCAGTATTTT
TRBV20-1	NA	many	TRBJ2-7	CSARDWGSYEQYF	TGCAGTGCTAGAGATTGGGGTTCCTACGAGCAGTACTTC
TRBV10-3	TRBD1	many	TRBJ1-2	CAILTGFYGYTF	TGTGCCATTTTGACAGGGTTCTATGGCTACACCTTC
TRBV5-4	NA	NA	TRBJ2-1	CASSSDFYNEQFF	TGTGCCAGCAGCTCAGACTTCTACAATGAGCAGTTCTTC
TRBV6-5	TRBD2	many	TRBJ2-1	CASRAGDYNEQFF	TGTGCCAGCAGAGCGGGGGACTACAATGAGCAGTTCTTC
TRBV2	NA	many	TRBJ2-7	CASSDGQFSSYEQYF	TGTGCCAGCAGTGATGGGCAGTTCAGCTCCTACGAGCAGTACTTC
TRBV27	TRBD2	many	TRBJ2-7	CASSPGLAGGPYEQYF	TGTGCCAGCAGTCCAGGACTAGCGGGGGGGCCCTACGAGCAGTACTTC
TRBV4-1	TRBD1	many	TRBJ1-2	CASSQDGQGNGYTF	TGCGCCAGCAGCCAAGACGGACAGGGTAATGGCTACACCTTC
TRBV9	NA	many	TRBJ2-2	CASSPLEQNTGELFF	TGTGCCAGCAGCCCCCTTGAGCAGAACACCGGGGAGCTGTTTTTT
TRBV4-1	NA	medium-sized	TRBJ2-7	CASSQQGNSYEQYF	TGCGCCAGCAGCCAACAGGGGAACTCCTACGAGCAGTACTTC
TRBV7-9	TRBD2	NA	TRBJ2-1	CASSPTLAGGRNEQFF	TGTGCCAGCAGCCCAACCCTAGCGGGGGGGCGCAATGAGCAGTTCTTC
TRBV7-2	NA	NA	TRBJ1-2	CASSLDGGQYGYTF	TGTGCCAGCAGCTTAGACGGCGGGCAGTATGGCTACACCTTC
TRBV19	NA	NA	TRBJ1-5	CASSMTSNQPQHF	TGTGCCAGTAGTATGACCAGCAATCAGCCCCAGCATTTT
TRBV27	NA	many	TRBJ2-4	CASSFSGKNIQYF	TGTGCCAGCAGTTTCTCGGGCAAAAACATTCAGTACTTC
TRBV28	NA	many	TRBJ1-4	CASTPPRGKLFF	TGTGCCAGCACCCCCCCTCGCGGAAAACTGTTTTTT
TRBV27	TRBD1	many	TRBJ1-1	CASSSTGGEAFF	TGTGCCAGCAGTTCCACAGGGGGGGAAGCTTTCTTT
TRBV29-1	NA	many	TRBJ1-4	CSARERGNEKLFF	TGCAGCGCGAGGGAGAGGGGGAATGAAAAACTGTTTTTT
TRBV19	TRBD2	few	TRBJ2-1	CASSVTSGGNNEQFF	TGTGCCAGTAGTGTCACTAGCGGGGGGAACAATGAGCAGTTCTTC
TRBV27	NA	many	TRBJ2-3	CASSLWGRVWTDTQYF	TGTGCCAGCAGTTTGTGGGGCAGGGTATGGACAGATACGCAGTATTTT
TRBV9	NA	many	TRBJ2-1	CASSVGTAYEQFF	TGTGCCAGCAGCGTAGGTACGGCGTATGAGCAGTTCTTC
TRBV27	NA	many	TRBJ1-5	CASSLSYNQPQHF	TGTGCCAGCAGTTTATCGTACAATCAGCCCCAGCATTTT
TRBV5-1	NA	many	TRBJ2-7	CASSSRQRSYEQYF	TGCGCCAGCAGCTCGCGACAGAGGTCCTACGAGCAGTACTTC
TRBV20-1	NA	few	TRBJ2-5	CSASPTGGAETQYF	TGCAGTGCTAGCCCCACAGGTGGGGCAGAGACCCAGTACTTC